This TCR beta chain was captured in a study of cytomegalovirus exposure and HLA in healthy donors. Study-wide findings and caveats: Cytomegalovirus status was reportedly diagnosed by the classifier with high specificity and sensitivity.

With regard to this clone: Its target is not known.

This CDR3 has 16 amino acids. Germline loops: CDR1 SGDLS, CDR2 YYNGEE. Trimming removed 4 bases from V and 5 bases from J; junction bases left unmatched: 11. It was with 60 Vbeta and 13 Jbeta primers that the PCR ran. Sequencing used immunoSEQ multiplex PCR; TCRdb keeps in-frame clones, though not all of them. This sample has around 100,000 clones, with about three quarters found just once. The TCR sequence derives from a male donor in good health and CMV-seropositive. Sequenced input: PBMCs. J is TRBJ1-5 and V is TRBV9; 8 nucleotides match TRBD1. In DNA, the CDR3 is TGTGCCAGCAGCCCAGACCCCGACAGGGGCCATCAGCCCCAGCATTTT. Residues: CASSPDPDRGHQPQHF.